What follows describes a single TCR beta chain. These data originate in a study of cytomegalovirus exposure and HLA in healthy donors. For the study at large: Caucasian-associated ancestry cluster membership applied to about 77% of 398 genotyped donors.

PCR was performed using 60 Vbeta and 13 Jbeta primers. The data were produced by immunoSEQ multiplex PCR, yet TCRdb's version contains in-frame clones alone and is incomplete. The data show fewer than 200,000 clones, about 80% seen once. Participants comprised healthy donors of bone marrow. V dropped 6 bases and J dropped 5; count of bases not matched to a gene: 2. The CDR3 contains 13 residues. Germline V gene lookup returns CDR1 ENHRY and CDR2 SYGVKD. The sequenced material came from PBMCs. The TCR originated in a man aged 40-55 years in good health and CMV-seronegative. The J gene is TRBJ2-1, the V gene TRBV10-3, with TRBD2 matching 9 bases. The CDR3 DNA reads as TGTGCCATCAGGCGGGAGGGAAACAATGAGCAGTTCTTC. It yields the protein CAIRREGNNEQFF.